The source of this T cell receptor (beta chain) is a study of CD8+ T cells in alopecia areata. cDNA reverse transcribed from extracted RNA served as the sequencing template. The method was immunoSEQ multiplex PCR; TCRdb's version includes in-frame clones alone and lacks a portion of them. The data show a few hundred thousand clones, with 50% to 60% seen just once and about 1.4% held by the top ten. In this sample, this clone turned up a few times. The CDR3 has 11 amino acids. The germline V gene encodes CDR1 MDHEN and CDR2 SYDVKM. Trimming cost V 4 bases and J 9 bases, with 8 bases left between them. The treatment here: oral pan-JAK inhibitor, 5-10 mg twice daily. From alopecia areata patients, lesional scalp punch biopsies and peripheral blood were collected.

V and J are TRBV28 and TRBJ2-3; D is perhaps TRBD1 (5 bases). Specimen: CD4+ T cells sorted from blood, collected at week 4, from a patient treated with tofacitinib. The TCR sequence derives from a human donor with alopecia areata. CDR3: CASSSHRTQYF. The CDR3 DNA reads as TGTGCCAGCAGTTCCCACAGGACGCAGTATTTT.